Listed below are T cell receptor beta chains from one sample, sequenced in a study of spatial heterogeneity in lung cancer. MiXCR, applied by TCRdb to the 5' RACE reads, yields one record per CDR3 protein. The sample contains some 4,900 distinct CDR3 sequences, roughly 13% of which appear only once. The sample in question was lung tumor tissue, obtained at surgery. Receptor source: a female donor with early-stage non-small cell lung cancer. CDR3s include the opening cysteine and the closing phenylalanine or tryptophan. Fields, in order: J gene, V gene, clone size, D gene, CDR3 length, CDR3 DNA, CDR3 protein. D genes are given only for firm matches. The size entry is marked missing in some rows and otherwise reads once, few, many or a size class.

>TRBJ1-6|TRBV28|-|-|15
TGTGCCAGCAGTACCCCAGACAGGCCGAATTCACCCCTCCACTTT
CASSTPDRPNSPLHF
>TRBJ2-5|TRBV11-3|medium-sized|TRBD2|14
TGTGCCAGCAGTCCGGGGGGGATAGGAGAGACCCAGTACTTC
CASSPGGIGETQYF
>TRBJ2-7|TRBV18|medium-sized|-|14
TGTGCCAGCTCAGCGGAGACCTTGCCCGTCGAGCAGTACTTC
CASSAETLPVEQYF
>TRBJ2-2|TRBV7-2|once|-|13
TGTGCCAGCAACCGCCCTGCGGCCGGGGAGCTGTTTTTT
CASNRPAAGELFF
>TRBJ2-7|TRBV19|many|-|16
TGTGCCAGTAGTTCGGCGGCAGCCGACGATTCCTACGAGCAGTACTTC
CASSSAAADDSYEQYF
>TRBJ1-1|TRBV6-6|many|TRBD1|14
TGTGCCAGCAGGCCACAGGGGATGAACACTGAAGCTTTCTTT
CASRPQGMNTEAFF
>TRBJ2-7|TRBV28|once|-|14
TGTGCCAGCCGCCATCCGAATGAAGGGGGCGAGCAGTACTTC
CASRHPNEGGEQYF
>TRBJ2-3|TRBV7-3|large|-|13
TGTGCCAGCAGCTTATGGGGGTCTCCGAGGCAGTATTTT
CASSLWGSPRQYF
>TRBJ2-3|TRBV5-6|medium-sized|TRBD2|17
TGTGCCAGCAGCTTGGTGGGACTAGCGGGGGGCACAGATACGCAGTATTTT
CASSLVGLAGGTDTQYF
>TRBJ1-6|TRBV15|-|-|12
TGTGCCACCAGCAGAGATTATGGACAGATGCACTTT
CATSRDYGQMHF
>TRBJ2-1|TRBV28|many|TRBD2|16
TGTGCCAGCAGCCGGGCTAGCGGGGGGGTTGGGTCCGAGCAGTTCTTC
CASSRASGGVGSEQFF
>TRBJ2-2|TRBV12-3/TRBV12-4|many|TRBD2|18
TGTGCCAGCAGTAAAACCGGACTAGCGGGGGTGAACACCGGGGAGCTGTTTTTT
CASSKTGLAGVNTGELFF
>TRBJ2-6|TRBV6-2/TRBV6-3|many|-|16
TGTGCCAGCAGTTACCCCCAGGGTTACGGGGCCAACGTCCTGACTTTC
CASSYPQGYGANVLTF
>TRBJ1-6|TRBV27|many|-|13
TGTGCCAGCTCTTCATGGTTGAATTCACCCCTCCACTTT
CASSSWLNSPLHF
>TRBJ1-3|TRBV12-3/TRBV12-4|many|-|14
TGTGCCAGCAGTCCGGGGCAGATTGGAAACACCATATATTTT
CASSPGQIGNTIYF
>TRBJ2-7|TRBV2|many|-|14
TGTGCCAGCAGTGTTATAGGGGCCCTATACGAGCAGTACTTC
CASSVIGALYEQYF
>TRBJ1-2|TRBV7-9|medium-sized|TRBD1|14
TGTGCCAGCAGCTTGGGACAGGGAACCTATGGCTACACCTTC
CASSLGQGTYGYTF
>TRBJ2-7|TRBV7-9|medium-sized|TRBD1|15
TGTGCCAGCGGTCCCAGAGGGGGCAGCTACTACGAGCAGTACTTC
CASGPRGGSYYEQYF
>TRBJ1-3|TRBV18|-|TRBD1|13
TGTGCCAGCTCGACAGGGCCTGGAAACACCATATATTTT
CASSTGPGNTIYF
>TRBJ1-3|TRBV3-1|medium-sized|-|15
TGTGCCAGCAGCCCACCGGAGGGAGGGAGGAACACCATATATTTT
CASSPPEGGRNTIYF
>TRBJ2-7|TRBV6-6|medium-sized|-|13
TGTGCCAGCAGTCTCGGGAGTTCCTACGAGCAGTACTTC
CASSLGSSYEQYF
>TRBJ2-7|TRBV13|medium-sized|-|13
TGTGCCAGCAGCCGTAACCCCTCCTACGAGCAGTACTTC
CASSRNPSYEQYF
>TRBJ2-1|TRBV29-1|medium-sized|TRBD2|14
TGCAGCGTTGGTGGCGGGGGATCCTACAATGAGCAGTTCTTC
CSVGGGGSYNEQFF
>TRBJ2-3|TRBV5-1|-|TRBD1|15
TGCGCCAGCAGCTCCCGCACAGGGGGCCAAGATACGCAGTATTTT
CASSSRTGGQDTQYF
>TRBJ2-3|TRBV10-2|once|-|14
TGCGCCAGCTGTGACACGACTACCACAGATACGCAGTATTTT
CASCDTTTTDTQYF
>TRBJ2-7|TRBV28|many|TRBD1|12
TGTGCCAGCAAGGGGACAGCCTACGAGCAGTACTTC
CASKGTAYEQYF
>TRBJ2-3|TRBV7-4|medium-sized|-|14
TGTGCCAGCAGCTTAACCCAGGGTCCAGATACGCAGTATTTT
CASSLTQGPDTQYF
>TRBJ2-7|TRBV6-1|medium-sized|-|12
TGTGCCAGCCAAAGTACCGGGACCCAGCAGTACTTC
CASQSTGTQQYF
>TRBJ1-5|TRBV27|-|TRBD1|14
TGTGCCAGCAGTTACAGGGGGGGAGGACAGCCCCAGCATTTT
CASSYRGGGQPQHF
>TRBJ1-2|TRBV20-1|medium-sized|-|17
TGCAGTGCTAGCGAGGAGAACAGGAACGCCGCCTTCTATGGCTACACCTTC
CSASEENRNAAFYGYTF
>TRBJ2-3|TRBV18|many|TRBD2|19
TGTGCCAGCTCACCAGTCTCCGGGACTAGCGACGCTAGCACAGATACGCAGTATTTT
CASSPVSGTSDASTDTQYF
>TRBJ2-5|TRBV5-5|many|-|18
TGTGCCAGCAGCTTGGGCAGCAGGGGCTGGATTTTCCAAGAGACCCAGTACTTC
CASSLGSRGWIFQETQYF
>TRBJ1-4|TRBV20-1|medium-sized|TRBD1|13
TGCAGTGCTGAAGGGGACAGGGGTGAAAAACTGTTTTTT
CSAEGDRGEKLFF
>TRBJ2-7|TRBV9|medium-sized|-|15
TGTGCCAGCAGCAGACTGGACAGCCGACCTGCCGAGCAGTACTTC
CASSRLDSRPAEQYF
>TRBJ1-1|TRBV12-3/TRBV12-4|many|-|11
TGTGCCAGCAGTCTTACACCAGAAGCTTTCTTT
CASSLTPEAFF
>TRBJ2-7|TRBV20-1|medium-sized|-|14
TGCAGTGCTAGAGATGAAGGGGGGCTACACGAGCAGTACTTC
CSARDEGGLHEQYF
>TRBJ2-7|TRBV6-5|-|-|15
TGTGCCAGCAGTTACTCCCTATTGGGAGCATACGAGCAGTACTTC
CASSYSLLGAYEQYF
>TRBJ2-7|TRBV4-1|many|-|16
TGCGCCAGCAGCCAAGATCCCGCCGGGAGCTCCTACGAGCAGTACTTC
CASSQDPAGSSYEQYF
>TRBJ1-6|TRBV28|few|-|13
TGTGCCAGCGCGTCCCCGGGGGATTCACCCCTCCACTTT
CASASPGDSPLHF
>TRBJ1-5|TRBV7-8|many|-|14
TGTGCCAGCAGCTTAGGGGACCCAAATCAGCCCCAGCATTTT
CASSLGDPNQPQHF
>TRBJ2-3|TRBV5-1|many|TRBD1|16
TGCGCCAGCAGCCCGGGGACAGCCCCACGCACAGATACGCAGTATTTT
CASSPGTAPRTDTQYF
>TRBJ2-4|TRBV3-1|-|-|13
TGTGCCAGCACCCCAGCAGGGACGAACATTCAGTACTTC
CASTPAGTNIQYF
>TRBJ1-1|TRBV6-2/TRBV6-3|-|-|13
TGTGCCAGCAGCTATCAGGAGGGCACTGAAGCTTTCTTT
CASSYQEGTEAFF
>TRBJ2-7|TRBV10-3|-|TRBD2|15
TGTGCCATCAGTGGGACTAGCGGTCTAGACTACGAGCAGTACTTC
CAISGTSGLDYEQYF
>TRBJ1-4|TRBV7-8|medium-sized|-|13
TGTGCCAGCGCCGGGGGATATAATGAAAAACTGTTTTTT
CASAGGYNEKLFF
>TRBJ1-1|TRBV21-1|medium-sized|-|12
TGTGCCAGCAGCAATGTGGGAACTGAAGCTTTCTTT
CASSNVGTEAFF
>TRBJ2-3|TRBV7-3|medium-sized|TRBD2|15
TGTGCCAGCAGTCTAGCGGGGGAGACCACAGATACGCAGTATTTT
CASSLAGETTDTQYF
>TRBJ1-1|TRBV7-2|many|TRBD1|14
TGTGCCAGCAGCTTAGGGCACAGGGGCACTGAAGCTTTCTTT
CASSLGHRGTEAFF